These 8 T cell receptor beta chains were all obtained from the same sample, sequenced in a study of control samples from healthy donors and cancer patients. The data were produced by immunoSEQ multiplex PCR, yet TCRdb's version contains in-frame clones alone and is incomplete. The sample comprises nearly 200,000 clones, roughly nine tenths of which are singletons, and about 1.7% rests with the top ten. The sequenced material came from blood. These receptors were taken from a man aged 25 to 40 in good health.

The chain links TRBV12-3 or TRBV12-4 to TRBJ1-1; no firm D call. The CDR3 has 11 residues. V lost 0 bases, J lost 10 bases, and 6 bases lay in between. CDR3 region: CASSLAGRAFF. The CDR3 DNA follows: TGTGCCAGCAGTTTAGCGGGGAGAGCTTTCTTT.

The V and J genes are TRBV11-2 and TRBJ2-7, with D possibly called TRBD1 or TRBD2 (5 bases each). This CDR3 is 16 amino acids long. In germline, CDR1 is SGHAT, CDR2 FQNNGV. Trimming removed 4 bases from V and 6 bases from J, with 22 bases in between. DNA of the CDR3: TGTGCCAGCAGCTACTACAAGGGGAGTAGGGATGGCGAGCAGTACTTC. This translates into CASSYYKGSRDGEQYF.

V gene TRBV5-1 combines with J gene TRBJ2-7; D is possibly TRBD2 (5 bases). Germline V CDR1 and CDR2: SGHRS, YFSETQ. The CDR3 is 15 amino acids. V gave up 4 bases and J gave up 0 bases, with 14 bases separating them. The chain's CDR3 is CASSPTPGSSYEQYF. CDR3 nucleotides: TGCGCCAGCAGCCCAACCCCGGGGAGCTCCTACGAGCAGTACTTC.

This clone has only one observation. This chain links TRBV28 with TRBJ1-2, with 9 bases matching TRBD1. Germline CDR1 reads MDHEN; CDR2 reads SYDVKM. J lost 4 bases, V lost 4 bases, and 7 bases had no gene match. CDR3 length: 15 residues. The CDR3 is CASSSRDREGYGYTF. For the CDR3, the DNA is TGTGCCAGCAGTTCCCGGGACAGGGAGGGCTATGGCTACACCTTC.

In regard to this clone: The sample has other DNA sequences that encode this CDR3 too. V gene TRBV19 combines with J gene TRBJ2-2; D is unresolved. CDR1 and CDR2 (germline): LNHDA, SQIVND (reference sequence). This CDR3 is built from 13 residues. V was pared by 3 bases and J by 3 bases, with 5 bases between. The CDR3 is CASSIVDTGELFF. The DNA for the CDR3 is TGTGCCAGTAGTATCGTAGACACCGGGGAGCTGTTTTTT.

The gene calls are TRBV4-1 and TRBJ1-2, with D maybe TRBD1 (5 bases). Germline CDR1 reads MGHRA; CDR2 reads YSYEKL. The CDR3 sequence is 15 residues long. The ends were cut back, 5 bases at V and 8 bases at J, with 21 bases in the middle. The CDR3 is CASSSYGPQARGYTF. The CDR3 nucleotides are TGCGCCAGCAGCTCATACGGTCCACAGGCTCGGGGCTACACCTTC.

This clone was seen a single time. This chain joins TRBV6-6 and TRBJ1-5, with 8 nucleotides matching TRBD1. CDR3 length: 15 residues. CDR1 and CDR2 (germline): MNHNY, SVGAGI (reference sequence). J gave up 2 bases and V 2 bases, and 2 bases lay outside the gene matches. The CDR3 is CASSYVDRGNQPQHF. CDR3 nucleotide sequence: TGTGCCAGCAGTTACGTGGACAGGGGCAATCAGCCCCAGCATTTT.

CDR3 sequence (DNA): TGCGCCAGCAGCCCCTCTTGGGGGACTACCACAGATACGCAGTATTTT. Its translation: CASSPSWGTTTDTQYF. The chain is built from TRBV4-1 and TRBJ2-3; 7 bases match TRBD2. The germline V gene has CDR1 MGHRA and CDR2 YSYEKL. V lost 4 bases, J lost 2 bases, and 9 bases stayed unmatched. The CDR3 contains 16 residues.